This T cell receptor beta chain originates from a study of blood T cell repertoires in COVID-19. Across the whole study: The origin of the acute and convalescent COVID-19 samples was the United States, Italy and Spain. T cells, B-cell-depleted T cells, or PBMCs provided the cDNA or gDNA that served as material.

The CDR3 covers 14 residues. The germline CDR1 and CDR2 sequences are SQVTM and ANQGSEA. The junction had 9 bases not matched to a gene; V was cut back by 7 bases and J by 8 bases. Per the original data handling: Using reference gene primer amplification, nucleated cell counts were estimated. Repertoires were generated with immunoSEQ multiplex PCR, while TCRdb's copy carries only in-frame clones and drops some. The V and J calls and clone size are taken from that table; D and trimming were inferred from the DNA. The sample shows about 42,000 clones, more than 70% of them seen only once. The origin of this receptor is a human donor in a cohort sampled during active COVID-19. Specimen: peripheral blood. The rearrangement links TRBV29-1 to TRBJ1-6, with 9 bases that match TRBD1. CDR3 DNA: TGCAGCGCACTTACAGGGGGCGCAGATTCACCCCTCCACTTT. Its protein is CSALTGGADSPLHF.